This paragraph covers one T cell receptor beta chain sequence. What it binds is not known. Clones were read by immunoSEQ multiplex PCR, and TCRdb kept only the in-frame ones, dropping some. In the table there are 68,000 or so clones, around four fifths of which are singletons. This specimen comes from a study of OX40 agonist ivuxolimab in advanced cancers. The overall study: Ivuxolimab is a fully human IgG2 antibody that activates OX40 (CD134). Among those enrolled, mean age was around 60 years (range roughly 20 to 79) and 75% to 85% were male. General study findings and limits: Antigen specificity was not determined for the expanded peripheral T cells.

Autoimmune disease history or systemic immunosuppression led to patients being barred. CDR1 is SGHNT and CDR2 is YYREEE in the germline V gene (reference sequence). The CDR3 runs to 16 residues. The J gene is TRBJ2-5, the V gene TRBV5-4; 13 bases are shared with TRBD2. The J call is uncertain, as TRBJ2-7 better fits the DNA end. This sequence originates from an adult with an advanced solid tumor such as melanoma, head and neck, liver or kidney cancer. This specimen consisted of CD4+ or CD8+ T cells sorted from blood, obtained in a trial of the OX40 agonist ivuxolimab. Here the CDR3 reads CASSLGGLAGIYEQYF. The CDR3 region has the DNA TGTGCCAGCAGCCTAGGGGGACTAGCGGGGATTTACGAGCAGTACTTC.